This T cell receptor (beta chain) was found in a study of blood T cell repertoires in COVID-19. Across the whole study: The United States, Italy and Spain were the sources of the acute and convalescent COVID-19 samples. Nucleic acid was either cDNA or gDNA, and it came from T cells, B-cell-depleted T cells, or PBMCs.

Sequencing used immunoSEQ multiplex PCR; TCRdb keeps in-frame clones, though not all of them. The data contain approximately 250,000 clones, around 84% of them singletons. V lost 3 bases to trimming and J lost 1 base, with 16 bases between them. Germline CDR1 is ENHRY and CDR2 is SYGVKD. The CDR3 loop spans 16 amino acids. The V and J genes are TRBV10-3 and TRBJ2-7, with a possible D match to TRBD1 (5 bases). This receptor was identified in a man aged 40-55 years with acute or convalescent COVID-19. Sequencing was done on a sample of peripheral blood. DNA of the CDR3: TGTGCCATCAGTGATGCAGGGCATACACAATCCTACGAGCAGTACTTC. Protein product: CAISDAGHTQSYEQYF.